The 12 T cell receptor beta chains listed next were all sequenced from one sample in a study of tumor-infiltrating lymphocytes in primary liver carcinoma. The blood RNA (from unsorted whole blood) was obtained, and germline DNA was also extracted. Synthesis of TCR beta cDNA was carried out from about 540 ng total RNA with a constant-region primer. Researchers made the TCR beta libraries by running three nested multiplex PCR rounds with slightly modified ARM-PCR. With TRBV1-TRBV30 forward primers and a C-beta reverse primer, the first two PCR rounds were run for approximately 10 cycles each. Each CDR3 protein gets one entry after TCRdb re-called the multiplex PCR reads with MiXCR. This table has about 330,000 distinct CDR3 sequences, less than 75% appearing once. Sample: peripheral blood. These receptors all come from a man between 35 and 55 years old with primary liver carcinoma and hepatitis B virus infection.

As for this clonotype: Sequence at one end of the junction differs from germline and may be a read error. The chain employs TRBV28 and TRBJ2-3, with TRBD2 as a possible D gene (6 bases). Germline assignment: CDR1 MDHEN and CDR2 SYDVKM. The CDR3 is 16 residues long. The CDR3 region is CANSLGGAGITDTQYF. In DNA form, the CDR3 reads TGTGCCAACAGTTTAGGAGGGGCAGGGATTACAGATACGCAGTATTTT.

As for this clonotype: Relative to the germline gene, one junction end is altered; a read error may explain this. This chain links TRBV11-2 with TRBJ2-7, with D perhaps given as TRBD1 or TRBD2 (5 bases each). CDR1 and CDR2 from the germline V gene are SGHAT and FQNNGV. This CDR3 region has 15 residues. CDR3 loop: CAISLVGVGADEQYF. DNA of the CDR3: TGTGCCATCAGCTTAGTCGGGGTAGGGGCTGACGAGCAGTACTTC.

This clonotype occurred once. This may arise from a read error, as a much more abundant clone is one base away. The chain combines TRBV6-6 with TRBJ2-2, with 13 nucleotides matching TRBD2. This CDR3 comprises 15 residues. Per germline, CDR1 MNHNY and CDR2 SVGAGI (reference sequence). CDR3 DNA sequence: TGTGCCAGCAGTCCCGGACTAGCGGGAGCCGGGGACCTGTTTTTT. Its translation is CASSPGLAGAGDLFF.

This clonotype has a handful of counts. A much larger clone lies one base from this, so it may be a read error. This chain joins TRBV4-3 and TRBJ2-3; tentatively, D is TRBD2 (6 bases). CDR3 size: 15 residues. CDR1 is LGHNA and CDR2 is YSLEER in the germline V gene. CDR3 residues: CASNQEGGSTDTQYF. The CDR3 bases are TGCGCCAGCAACCAAGAGGGAGGTAGCACAGATACGCAGTATTTT.

A few counts support this clonotype. The CDR3 DNA sequence: TGTGCCAGCAGCCAAGTAATAGGGGCCAGTGAGCAGTTCTTC. Translated, it gives CASSQVIGASEQFF. This chain uses TRBV14 with TRBJ2-1; tentatively, D is TRBD1 (5 bases). CDR1 is SGHDN and CDR2 is FVKESK in the germline V gene. Trimming shortened V by 1 base and J by 9 bases, and 13 bases separated the two germline ends. The CDR3 has 14 amino acids. Full variable domain (outside the CDR3, taken from reference TRBV14 and TRBJ2-1): EAGVTQFPSHSVIEKGQTVTLRCDPISGHDNLYWYRRVMGKEIKFLLHFVKESKQDESGMPNNRFLAERTGGTYSTLKVQPAELEDSGVYFCASSQVIGASEQFFGPGTRLTVL.

The DNA of the CDR3 is TGTGCCAGCAGCTCGAGTCTTGAGACGCCCTACGAGCAGTACTTC. Translation gives CASSSSLETPYEQYF. This sequence joins TRBV11-2 and TRBJ2-7, with D uncertain. The V end lost 4 bases, the J end lost 2 bases, and 15 bases lay between the germline ends. Germline lookup yields CDR1 SGHAT and CDR2 FQNNGV. The CDR3 spans 15 residues.

This clonotype came up a few times. This sequence joins TRBV6-6 and TRBJ1-2; unclear D gene. The CDR3 totals 15 residues. The germline CDR1 and CDR2 sequences are MNHNY and SVGAGI (reference sequence). V was pared by 7 bases and J by 0 bases, with 15 bases between. This CDR3 reads CASTSDSRANYGYTF. The CDR3 region has the DNA TGTGCCAGCACTTCGGACTCTCGAGCTAACTATGGCTACACCTTC.

This chain uses TRBV6-2 or TRBV6-3 with TRBJ2-7; 13 nucleotides align to TRBD2. Per the germline V gene, CDR1 is MNHEY and CDR2 is SVGEGT. V shed 6 bases and J 5 bases; nucleotides not matched to a gene: 7. This CDR3 comprises 15 residues. CDR3 nucleotide sequence: TGTGCCAGCAGCTCTGGGACTAGCGGGACCGACGAGCAGTACTTC. This encodes CASSSGTSGTDEQYF.

A note on this clonotype: One end of the junction is discordant with germline, which a read error may explain. The chain recombines TRBV11-1 with TRBJ2-7; D is possibly TRBD1 (5 bases). The CDR3 covers 13 residues. Per the germline V gene, CDR1 is SGHAT and CDR2 is FQDESV (reference sequence). CDR3 bases: TGTGCCAGCAGCTTAGAGGACAAGTACGAGCGGTACTTC. Amino acids: CASSLEDKYERYF.

As to this clonotype: The conserved closing phenylalanine or tryptophan is absent in this CDR3, likely reflecting a read error. The gene calls are TRBV11-3 and TRBJ2-1, with a tentative D call TRBD2 (5 bases). There are 15 residues in the CDR3. The germline gives CDR1 SGHNT, CDR2 YENEEA. The CDR3, as DNA: TGTGCCAGTAGCTCATCGCCCACGGCGGGCAATGAGCAGTTCCTC. Translation gives CASSSSPTAGNEQFL.

The chain carries TRBV6-1 and TRBJ2-1, with TRBD1 identical over 8 bases. In germline, CDR1 is MNHNS, CDR2 SASEGT. The CDR3 spans 21 residues. The V segment lost 6 bases and the J segment 0 bases; nucleotides outside the gene matches: 22. CDR3 amino acids: CASRREDPGQATLSSYNEQFF. In DNA form, the CDR3 reads TGTGCCAGCAGGAGGGAGGACCCGGGACAGGCGACTTTAAGCTCCTACAATGAGCAGTTCTTC.

The chain employs TRBV11-3 and TRBJ2-7; D remains ambiguous. Germline values: CDR1 SGHNT, CDR2 YENEEA. V gave up 10 bases and J gave up 0 bases, with 19 bases separating them. The CDR3 is 15 residues long. CDR3 DNA: TGTGCCAACAGATTAGGAGCTACCGACTCCTACGAGCAGTACTTC. It codes for CANRLGATDSYEQYF.